One sample yielded the 22 T cell receptor beta chains listed below, sequenced in a study of cytomegalovirus exposure and HLA in healthy donors. Clones were sequenced by immunoSEQ multiplex PCR, and TCRdb holds only the in-frame ones, with some missing. The table records fewer than 250,000 clones, over 80% of them present only once. The sample was PBMCs. The receptors were sampled from a young woman in good health and CMV-seropositive.

This clone was counted a single time. This chain uses TRBV29-1 with TRBJ2-5; D gene uncertain. This CDR3 comprises 10 residues. CDR1 and CDR2 from the germline V gene are SQVTM and ANQGSEA. V shed 5 bases and J shed 5 bases, with 6 bases lying between them. CDR3 sequence: CSVMYETQYF. The CDR3, as DNA: TGCAGCGTTATGTATGAGACCCAGTACTTC.

Here the CDR3 DNA reads TGTGCCAGCAAGGCACTAGCGGAATACGAGCAGTACTTC. It encodes CASKALAEYEQYF. The chain recombines TRBV6-5 with TRBJ2-7, with 8 bases lining up with TRBD2. The CDR3 has 13 amino acids. V lost 7 bases to trimming and J lost 4 bases; unmatched junction nucleotides: 6. Germline V gene lookup returns CDR1 MNHEY and CDR2 SVGAGI.

V usage is TRBV5-4 and J usage is TRBJ2-7; D is unclear. The CDR3 extends over 14 amino acids. The germline gives CDR1 SGHNT, CDR2 YYREEE (reference sequence). V lost 4 bases and J 1 base, leaving 12 bases between the germline ends. The CDR3 DNA reads as TGTGCCAGCAGCCCCGGACGTACGTCCTACGAGCAGTACTTC. This translates into CASSPGRTSYEQYF.

The rearrangement uses TRBV28 and TRBJ1-2; no reliable D call. The germline CDR1 and CDR2 sequences are MDHEN and SYDVKM. The CDR3 spans 14 residues. V lost 4 bases, J lost 2 bases, and 11 bases lay in between. The DNA of the CDR3 is TGTGCCAGCAGTTCCGGAGGACCAAACTATGGCTACACCTTC. It translates to CASSSGGPNYGYTF.

This clone was seen more than once but under ten times. The chain uses TRBV6-5 and TRBJ1-5, with TRBD1 identical over 11 bases. V shed 6 bases, J shed 6 bases, and the junction held 4 bases outside the gene matches. The CDR3 sequence is 14 residues long. Germline CDR1 reads MNHEY; CDR2 reads SVGAGI. Written as DNA, the CDR3 is TGTGCCAGCAGCCGGGACAGGGGGGCTCAGCCCCAGCATTTT. Translation gives CASSRDRGAQPQHF.

This chain uses TRBV5-1 with TRBJ1-4; D unclear. The V gene's germline CDR1 is SGHRS and CDR2 YFSETQ. CDR3 length: 13 residues. Trimming pared 3 bases from V and 8 bases from J, leaving 11 bases between. The CDR3 DNA reads as TGCGCCAGCAGCTCTGGCCTAAGGGAAAAACTGTTTTTT. Translation gives CASSSGLREKLFF.

This clone turned up a few times. The sample holds other DNA sequences that translate to the same CDR3. The chain uses TRBV30 and TRBJ1-1; D is possibly TRBD1 (5 bases). The CDR3 is 13 residues long. Germline V gene data show CDR1 as GTSNPN and CDR2 as SVGIG (reference sequence). V dropped 3 bases and J dropped 3 bases, with 11 bases sitting between them. CDR3 sequence: CAWRRQRYTEAFF. The CDR3 DNA is TGTGCCTGGAGGAGACAGCGTTACACTGAAGCTTTCTTT.

The rearrangement joins TRBV25-1 to TRBJ2-1, with 8 bases lining up with TRBD2. CDR1 MGHDK and CDR2 SYGVNS come from the germline V gene. The V and J ends lost 6 bases and 4 bases, in that order; junction bases with no gene match: 5. CDR3 length: 14 residues. The CDR3 DNA sequence: TGTGCCAGCAGGGCCGGGGGGGCATACAATGAGCAGTTCTTC. Protein sequence: CASRAGGAYNEQFF.

This chain connects TRBV5-1 to TRBJ2-5; the D is unclear. Germline CDR1 SGHRS, CDR2 YFSETQ. This CDR3 is 15 amino acids long. Deletions cut 0 bases from V and 2 bases from J, with 11 bases between. CDR3 in amino acids: CASSLEGLVQETQYF. In nucleotides, the CDR3 is TGCGCCAGCAGCTTGGAGGGTCTGGTACAAGAGACCCAGTACTTC.

The CDR3 loop is CAWNPDLTEVNTEAFF. CDR3 DNA: TGTGCCTGGAATCCGGACCTAACGGAGGTGAACACTGAAGCTTTCTTT. The genes are TRBV30 and TRBJ1-1; D not resolved. The V end lost 4 bases, the J end lost 0 bases, and 18 bases lay between the germline ends. The CDR3 is 16 residues long. Germline CDR1 GTSNPN, CDR2 SVGIG (reference sequence).

There are a few counts of this clone. The chain carries TRBV10-1 and TRBJ2-1, with D perhaps TRBD1 (5 bases). The V end lost 0 bases, the J end lost 9 bases, and 9 bases lay between the germline ends. The CDR3 totals 13 residues. Per germline, CDR1 WNHNN and CDR2 SYGVQD (reference sequence). The CDR3: CASSESIDSEQFF. CDR3 sequence (DNA): TGCGCCAGCAGTGAGTCGATAGACAGTGAGCAGTTCTTC.

This chain joins TRBV5-1 and TRBJ2-3; no reliable D call. The germline V gene has CDR1 SGHRS and CDR2 YFSETQ. Trimming cost V 0 bases and J 3 bases, with 5 bases left between them. The CDR3 has 13 residues. CDR3 sequence reads: CASSLAGTDTQYF. In DNA form, the CDR3 reads TGCGCCAGCAGCTTGGCCGGAACAGATACGCAGTATTTT.

This rearrangement joins TRBV2 to TRBJ2-6, with D possibly being TRBD1 (6 bases). With 5 bases removed from V and 1 base from J, the gap between germline ends came to 9 bases. The germline V gene encodes CDR1 SNHLY and CDR2 FYNNEI. The CDR3 contains 15 residues. CDR3 amino acids: CASSYQGSGANVLTF. Here the CDR3 DNA reads TGTGCCAGCAGTTACCAGGGGTCTGGGGCCAACGTCCTGACTTTC.

Only a few counts were recorded for this clone. V usage is TRBV27 and J usage is TRBJ2-7; 12 bases fit TRBD2. CDR1 and CDR2 (germline): MNHEY, SMNVEV (reference sequence). The CDR3 consists of 18 residues. V was pared by 0 bases and J by 0 bases, with 6 bases of the junction left unmatched. DNA for the CDR3: TGTGCCAGCAGTTTATCGGGACTAGCGGGTGGAAGCTCCTACGAGCAGTACTTC. Protein sequence: CASSLSGLAGGSSYEQYF.

The chain has TRBV25-1 and TRBJ2-1; no reliable D call. Germline loops: CDR1 MGHDK, CDR2 SYGVNS. The CDR3 runs 13 residues. Trimming shortened V by 1 base and J by 3 bases, and 4 bases separated the two germline ends. The CDR3 coding sequence is TGTGCCAGCAGTGAATGGCTCTACAATGAGCAGTTCTTC. This gives the protein CASSEWLYNEQFF.

The genes are TRBV4-2 and TRBJ2-7, with D perhaps TRBD1 (6 bases). Trimming cost V 0 bases and J 9 bases, with 12 bases left between them. Germline V lookup: CDR1 LGHNA, CDR2 YNFKEQ. The CDR3 contains 13 residues. CDR3 sequence (DNA): TGTGCCAGCAGCCAAGATAGGGGGTATTGGCAGTACTTC. Translated: CASSQDRGYWQYF.

This clone came up once. The V and J genes are TRBV28 and TRBJ2-7; D possibly corresponds to TRBD2 (6 bases). Germline values: CDR1 MDHEN, CDR2 SYDVKM. CDR3 length equals 16 residues. V was pared by 5 bases and J by 6 bases, with 23 bases between. The CDR3 region has the DNA TGTGCCAGCAGTCCCCGGGGGACTTTTTATCCATTCGAGCAGTACTTC. Amino acid sequence: CASSPRGTFYPFEQYF.

The sample holds a few counts of this clone. The CDR3 sequence is CASSAWDRVVQGYTF. The CDR3 DNA is TGCGCCAGCAGCGCCTGGGACAGGGTGGTTCAAGGCTACACCTTC. The rearrangement joins TRBV5-1 to TRBJ1-2; 9 bases match TRBD1. Germline V lookup: CDR1 SGHRS, CDR2 YFSETQ. J gave up 8 bases and V 4 bases, and 12 bases lay outside the gene matches. The CDR3 totals 15 residues.

V gene TRBV9 combines with J gene TRBJ1-1; TRBD1 matches at 7 bases. This CDR3 has 14 amino acids. The germline V gene encodes CDR1 SGDLS and CDR2 YYNGEE. Unmatched junction bases numbered 7, after V lost 3 bases and J lost 5 bases. The CDR3 region is CASSDRQGGTEAFF. The CDR3 DNA follows: TGTGCCAGCAGCGACCGACAGGGAGGGACTGAAGCTTTCTTT.

The V call is TRBV9, the J call TRBJ1-1; D gene unclear. Germline-derived CDR1 and CDR2 are SGDLS and YYNGEE. Trimming took off 4 bases at V and 3 bases at J, with 19 bases between the two ends. The CDR3 contains 16 residues. The CDR3 DNA reads as TGTGCCAGCAGCCCATCCGAGTCGGACTTAGACACTGAAGCTTTCTTT. This translates into CASSPSESDLDTEAFF.

This chain links TRBV5-1 with TRBJ2-7, with 11 bases identical to TRBD1. The V gene's germline CDR1 is SGHRS and CDR2 YFSETQ. The CDR3 runs 15 residues. Trimming took 5 bases from V and 3 from J; bases not matched to a gene: 7. CDR3 nucleotide sequence: TGCGCCAGCAGTTGGACCGGGACAGGGGGCTACGAGCAGTACTTC. Translating it yields CASSWTGTGGYEQYF.

The rearrangement uses TRBV27 and TRBJ1-5, with 8 bases that match TRBD1. Germline loops: CDR1 MNHEY, CDR2 SMNVEV (reference sequence). After removal of 0 bases from V and 4 bases from J, the junction contained 11 bases not matched to a gene. CDR3 size: 18 residues. CDR3 in DNA: TGTGCCAGCAGTTTATCGATCAGGACAGGGATACCGAATCAGCCCCAGCATTTT. This codes for CASSLSIRTGIPNQPQHF.